These 15 T cell receptor beta chains were all obtained from the same sample, sequenced in a study of blood T cell repertoires in COVID-19. This table comes from immunoSEQ multiplex PCR, and its TCRdb copy is limited to in-frame clones, with some not included. The repertoire has some 70,000 clones, more than 75% of them found once; the top ten carry about 12%. The sequenced sample consisted of peripheral blood. All receptors come from a human donor in a cohort sampled during active COVID-19.

The CDR3 reads CASSIVIGGSSGNTIYF. The CDR3 DNA sequence: TGTGCCAGTAGTATAGTTATCGGCGGCTCCTCTGGAAACACCATATATTTT. The chain uses TRBV19 and TRBJ1-3, with D uncertain. The CDR3 contains 17 residues. Trimming took off 1 base at V and 0 bases at J, with 13 bases between the two ends. CDR1 is LNHDA and CDR2 is SQIVND in the germline V gene (reference sequence).

The V call is TRBV3-1 (or the pseudogene TRBV3-2), the J call TRBJ1-1, with TRBD1 identical over 9 bases. This CDR3 contains 12 residues. Germline lookup yields CDR1 LGHDT and CDR2 YNNKEL (reference sequence). V lost 5 bases to trimming and J lost 6 bases; unmatched junction nucleotides: 1. The DNA for the CDR3 is TGTGCCAGCAGCAGGACAGGGGCTGAAGCTTTCTTT. It codes for CASSRTGAEAFF.

This sequence joins TRBV2 and TRBJ1-1; D not certain. V lost 8 bases, J lost 3 bases, and 10 bases lay in between. CDR1 and CDR2 (germline): SNHLY, FYNNEI. The CDR3 has 12 residues. CDR3 protein: CASQKADTEAFF. The CDR3 DNA is TGTGCCAGCCAAAAGGCGGACACTGAAGCTTTCTTT.

This clone was counted between two and nine times. J is TRBJ2-2 and V is TRBV19; TRBD2 matches 12 bases. Germline values: CDR1 LNHDA, CDR2 SQIVND (reference sequence). CDR3 length: 16 amino acids. Germline trimming cut 7 bases from V and 7 bases from J; bases unmatched to any gene: 10. The CDR3 region is CASNLKAGLAGGELFF. CDR3 nucleotides: TGTGCCAGTAACCTAAAGGCGGGACTAGCGGGCGGGGAGCTGTTTTTT.

V is TRBV19 and J is TRBJ2-7, with 8 bases that match TRBD2. J lost 0 bases, V lost 5 bases, and 6 bases had no gene match. CDR1 and CDR2 (germline): LNHDA, SQIVND (reference sequence). The CDR3 runs to 15 residues. The CDR3 DNA is TGTGCCAGTAGTCCCCGACTAGCGAGCTCCTACGAGCAGTACTTC. Protein: CASSPRLASSYEQYF.

This clone was seen just once. The chain couples TRBV4-3 to TRBJ2-1; 8 bases line up with TRBD2. Trimming took 0 bases from V and 12 from J; bases not matched to a gene: 7. This CDR3 contains 14 residues. Germline CDR1 is LGHNA and CDR2 is YSLEER. Written as DNA, the CDR3 is TGCGCCAGCAGCCAAGATGGGCGGGGGACTAGGCAGTTCTTC. Translating gives CASSQDGRGTRQFF.

The rearrangement links TRBV6-5 to TRBJ2-5, with 10 bases identical to TRBD1. V trimming: 5 bases; J trimming: 2 bases; junction bases outside the gene matches: 5. The germline CDR1 and CDR2 sequences are MNHEY and SVGAGI. This CDR3 comprises 15 residues. This CDR3 reads CASSRGDRGQETQYF. CDR3 nucleotide sequence: TGTGCCAGCAGTCGGGGGGACAGGGGACAAGAGACCCAGTACTTC.

The V call is TRBV5-6, the J call TRBJ1-5; TRBD1 matches 7 bases. Losses at the gene ends were 0 bases for V and 0 bases for J; bases not matched to a gene: 3. Germline V gives CDR1 SGHDT, CDR2 YYEEEE. The CDR3 is made up of 16 amino acids. This CDR3 reads CASSLGTGVSNQPQHF. Here the CDR3 DNA reads TGTGCCAGCAGCTTGGGAACAGGGGTTAGCAATCAGCCCCAGCATTTT.

The rearrangement uses TRBV11-1 and TRBJ2-7; TRBD2 might be the D (5 bases). Trimming shortened V by 0 bases and J by 3 bases, and 15 bases separated the two germline ends. The length of the CDR3 is 16 residues. The germline CDR1 and CDR2 sequences are SGHAT and FQDESV (reference sequence). The CDR3, as DNA: TGTGCCAGCAGCTTAGCCGAAGGACTGGCCTACTACGAGCAGTACGTC. Its protein is CASSLAEGLAYYEQYV.

The chain combines TRBV11-2 with TRBJ1-4; TRBD1 might be the D (5 bases). This CDR3 spans 14 amino acids. Between the trimmed V and J ends, which lost 3 bases and 5 bases, there was a span of 10 bases. Germline V gene sequence: CDR1 SGHAT, CDR2 FQNNGV. CDR3 residues: CASSLGSGNEKLFF. For the CDR3, the DNA is TGTGCCAGCAGCTTGGGGTCAGGGAATGAAAAACTGTTTTTT.

V usage is TRBV4-1 and J usage is TRBJ1-2; no clear D gene. The germline V gene has CDR1 MGHRA and CDR2 YSYEKL. The CDR3 is made up of 16 amino acids. Trimming took off 1 base at V and 3 bases at J, with 15 bases between the two ends. This chain's CDR3 is CASSQAYSGYDYGYTF. The CDR3, as DNA: TGCGCCAGCAGCCAAGCGTATTCGGGGTATGACTATGGCTACACCTTC.

CDR3 residues: CASSTDRGRGNTIYF. CDR3 nucleotides: TGTGCCAGTAGTACCGACAGGGGGCGAGGAAACACCATATATTTT. The J gene is TRBJ1-3, the V gene TRBV19; 10 nucleotides align to TRBD1. The J segment lost 4 bases and the V segment lost 4 bases, leaving 4 bases of the junction unmatched. From germline, CDR1 is LNHDA and CDR2 SQIVND (reference sequence). The CDR3 covers 15 residues.

J is TRBJ1-2 and V is TRBV11-3; no clear D. Trimming removed 2 bases from V and 0 bases from J, with 4 bases in between. This CDR3 is 13 amino acids long. From germline, CDR1 is SGHNT and CDR2 YENEEA. The CDR3 DNA follows: TGTGCCAGCAGCTTATCCTCTAACTATGGCTACACCTTC. As protein: CASSLSSNYGYTF.

J is TRBJ2-2 and V is TRBV6-5, with 8 bases identical to TRBD1. The CDR3 consists of 15 residues. Unmatched junction bases numbered 8, after V lost 4 bases and J lost 7 bases. Germline V gives CDR1 MNHEY, CDR2 SVGAGI. The CDR3: CASSSQGAEGGELFF. CDR3 DNA sequence: TGTGCCAGCAGTTCCCAGGGGGCGGAGGGCGGGGAGCTGTTTTTT.

The V and J genes are TRBV30 and TRBJ2-5; D uncertain. CDR1 GTSNPN and CDR2 SVGIG come from the germline V gene (reference sequence). The CDR3 sequence is 13 residues long. V lost 0 bases, J lost 7 bases, and 12 bases lay in between. CDR3 in DNA: TGTGCCTGGAGTGTAGAGCCCGCGAGGACCCAGTACTTC. Translating gives CAWSVEPARTQYF.